This T cell receptor (beta chain) is drawn from a study of T cell changes during pregnancy in multiple sclerosis. This clone was seen a single time. The CDR3 loop spans 17 amino acids. Germline CDR1 reads SGHAT; CDR2 reads FQNNGV. V shed 1 base, J shed 0 bases, and the junction held 4 bases outside the gene matches. Assay used: immunoSEQ multiplex PCR; TCRdb lists only in-frame clones, some missing. Among tens of thousands of clones, 85% to 95% were seen once, and the ten largest hold 0.41%. The sample consisted of CD4+ T cells from peripheral blood mononuclear cells, taken in the second trimester of pregnancy. V gene TRBV11-2 combines with J gene TRBJ1-1; 11 positions match TRBD1. The TCR sequence derives from a female donor with multiple sclerosis, enrolled in a pregnancy study. The CDR3 loop reads CASSLVDRGRVNTEAFF. Here the CDR3 DNA reads TGTGCCAGCAGCTTAGTGGACAGGGGGCGCGTGAACACTGAAGCTTTCTTT.